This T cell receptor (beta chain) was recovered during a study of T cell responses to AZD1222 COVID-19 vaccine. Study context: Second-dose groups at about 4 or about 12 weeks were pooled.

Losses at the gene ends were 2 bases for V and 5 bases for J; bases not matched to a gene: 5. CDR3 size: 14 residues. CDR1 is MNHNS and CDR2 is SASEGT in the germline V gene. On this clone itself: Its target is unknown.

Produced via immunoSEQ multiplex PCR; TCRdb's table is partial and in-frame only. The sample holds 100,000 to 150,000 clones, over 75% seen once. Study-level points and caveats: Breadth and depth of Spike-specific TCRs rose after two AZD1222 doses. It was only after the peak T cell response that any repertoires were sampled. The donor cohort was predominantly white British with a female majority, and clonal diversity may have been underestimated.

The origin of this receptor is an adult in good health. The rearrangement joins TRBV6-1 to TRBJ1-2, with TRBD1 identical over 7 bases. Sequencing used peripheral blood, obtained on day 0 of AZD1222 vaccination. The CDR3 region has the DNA TGTGCCAGCAGTGAAAGGGCAGGGGGGTATGGCTACACCTTC. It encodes CASSERAGGYGYTF.